This paragraph covers one T cell receptor beta chain sequence. What it binds is not known. Per germline, CDR1 SQVTM and CDR2 ANQGSEA. Between the trimmed V and J ends, which lost 0 bases and 3 bases, there was a span of 15 bases. This CDR3 has 15 residues. Using immunoSEQ multiplex PCR, the repertoire was profiled, and TCRdb retains in-frame clones only, with some absent. The data show about 180,000 clones, about nine tenths seen once. These data belong to a study of cytomegalovirus exposure and HLA in healthy donors. Study information: A subsequent analysis stated that the 90 to 150 validation repertoires were run on the same platform as the approximately 700 first-cohort repertoires. Study-level points and caveats: The classifier reportedly diagnosed cytomegalovirus status with high specificity and sensitivity. Among TCR beta chains, those listed as cytomegalovirus-associated numbered over 150.

The genes are TRBV29-1 and TRBJ2-7, with D maybe TRBD2 (5 bases). Sequencing was done on a sample of PBMCs. This clonotype originated in a man between 18 and 29 years old in good health and CMV-seropositive. CDR3 DNA: TGCAGCGTTGAAGATCCCAGGACTGGATACTACGAGCAGTACTTC. The encoded protein is CSVEDPRTGYYEQYF.